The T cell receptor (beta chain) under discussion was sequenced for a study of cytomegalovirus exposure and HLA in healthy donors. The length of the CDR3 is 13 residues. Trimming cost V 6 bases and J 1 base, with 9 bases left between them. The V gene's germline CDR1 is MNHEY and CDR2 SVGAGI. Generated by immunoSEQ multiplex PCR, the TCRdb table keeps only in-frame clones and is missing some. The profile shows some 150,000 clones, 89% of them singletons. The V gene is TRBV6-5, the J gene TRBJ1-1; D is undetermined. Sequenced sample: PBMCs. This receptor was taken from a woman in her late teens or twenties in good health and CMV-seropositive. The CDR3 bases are TGTGCCAGCAGCCGGAGAACGAACACTGAAGCTTTCTTT. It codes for CASSRRTNTEAFF.